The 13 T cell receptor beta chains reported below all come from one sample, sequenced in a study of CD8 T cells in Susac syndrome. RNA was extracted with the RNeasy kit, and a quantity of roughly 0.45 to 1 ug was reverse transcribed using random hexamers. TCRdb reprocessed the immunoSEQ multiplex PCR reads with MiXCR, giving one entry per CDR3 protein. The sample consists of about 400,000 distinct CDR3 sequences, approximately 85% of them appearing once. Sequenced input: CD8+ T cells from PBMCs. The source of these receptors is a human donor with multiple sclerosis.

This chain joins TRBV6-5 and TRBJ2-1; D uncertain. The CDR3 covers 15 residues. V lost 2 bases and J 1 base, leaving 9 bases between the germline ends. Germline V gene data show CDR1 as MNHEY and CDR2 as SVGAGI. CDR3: CASSYTTLSYNEQFF. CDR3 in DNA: TGTGCCAGCAGTTACACAACACTGTCCTACAATGAGCAGTTCTTC.

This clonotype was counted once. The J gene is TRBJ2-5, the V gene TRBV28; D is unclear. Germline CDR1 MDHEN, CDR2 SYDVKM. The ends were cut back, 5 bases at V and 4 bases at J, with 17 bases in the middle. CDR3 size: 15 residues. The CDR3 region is CASSPVVSARETQYF. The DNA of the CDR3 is TGTGCCAGCAGTCCGGTTGTCAGTGCCCGAGAGACCCAGTACTTC.

DNA for the CDR3: TGTGCCAGCAGTTCCGACGGAGAAGGGGAAACCGGGGAGCTGTTTTTT. This encodes CASSSDGEGETGELFF. This chain links TRBV6-5 with TRBJ2-2; TRBD1 is a possible D gene (5 bases). The CDR3 consists of 16 residues. The V gene lost 4 bases and the J gene lost 5 bases, with 17 bases spanning the gap. Germline V gives CDR1 MNHEY, CDR2 SVGAGI.

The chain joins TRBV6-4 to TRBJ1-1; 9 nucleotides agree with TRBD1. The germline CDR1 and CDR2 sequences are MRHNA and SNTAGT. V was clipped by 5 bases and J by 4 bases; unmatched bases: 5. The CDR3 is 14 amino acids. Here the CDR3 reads CASSQTGGATEAFF. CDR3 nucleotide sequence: TGTGCCAGCAGTCAGACAGGGGGGGCCACTGAAGCTTTCTTT.

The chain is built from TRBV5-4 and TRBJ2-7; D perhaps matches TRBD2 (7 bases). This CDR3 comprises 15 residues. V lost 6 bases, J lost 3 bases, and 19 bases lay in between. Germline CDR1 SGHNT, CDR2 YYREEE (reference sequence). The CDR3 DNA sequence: TGTGCCAGCATGGAAGGGGGGGGCCACTTCTACGAGCAGTACTTC. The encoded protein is CASMEGGGHFYEQYF.

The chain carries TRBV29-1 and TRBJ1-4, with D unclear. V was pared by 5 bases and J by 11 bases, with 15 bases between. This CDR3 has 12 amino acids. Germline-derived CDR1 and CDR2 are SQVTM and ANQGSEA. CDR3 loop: CSVYSPLGKLFF. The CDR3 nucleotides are TGCAGCGTTTATTCCCCCCTGGGTAAACTGTTTTTT. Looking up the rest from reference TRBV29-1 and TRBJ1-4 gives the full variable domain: SAVISQKPSRDICQRGTSLTIQCQVDSQVTMMFWYRQQPGQSLTLIATANQGSEATYESGFVIDKFPISRPNLTFSTLTVSNMSPEDSSIYLCSVYSPLGKLFFGSGTQLSVL.

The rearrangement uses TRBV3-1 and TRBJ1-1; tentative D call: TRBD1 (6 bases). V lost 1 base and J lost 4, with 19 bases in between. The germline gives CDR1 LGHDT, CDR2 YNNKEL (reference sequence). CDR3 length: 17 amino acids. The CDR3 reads CASSQGFGLGHRTEAFF. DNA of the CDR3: TGTGCCAGCAGCCAAGGTTTCGGTTTGGGACACCGCACTGAAGCTTTCTTT.

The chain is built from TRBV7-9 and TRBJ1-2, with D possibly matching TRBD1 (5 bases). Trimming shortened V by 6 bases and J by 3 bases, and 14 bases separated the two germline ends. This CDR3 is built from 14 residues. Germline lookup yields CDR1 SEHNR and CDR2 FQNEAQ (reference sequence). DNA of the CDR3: TGTGCCAGCAGTCTCGAGGGGCCCTACTATGGCTACACCTTC. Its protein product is CASSLEGPYYGYTF.

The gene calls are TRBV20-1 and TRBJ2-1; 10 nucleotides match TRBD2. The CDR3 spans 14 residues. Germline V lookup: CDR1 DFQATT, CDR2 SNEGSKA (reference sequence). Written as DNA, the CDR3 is TGCGCTACTAGCGGGGAAACTTTTATCAATGAGCAGTTCTTC. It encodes CATSGETFINEQFF.

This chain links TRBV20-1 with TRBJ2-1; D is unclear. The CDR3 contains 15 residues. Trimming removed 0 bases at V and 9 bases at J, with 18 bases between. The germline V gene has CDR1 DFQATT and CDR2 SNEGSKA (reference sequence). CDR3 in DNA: TGCAGTGCTAGAGATATGGAGACGGCGCTGGCTGAGCAGTTCTTC. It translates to CSARDMETALAEQFF.

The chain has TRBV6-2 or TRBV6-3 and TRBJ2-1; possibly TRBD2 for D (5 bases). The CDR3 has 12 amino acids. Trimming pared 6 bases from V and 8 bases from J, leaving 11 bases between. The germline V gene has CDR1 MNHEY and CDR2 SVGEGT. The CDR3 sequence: CASSELVHEQFF. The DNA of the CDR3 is TGTGCCAGCAGCGAACTAGTGCATGAGCAGTTCTTC.

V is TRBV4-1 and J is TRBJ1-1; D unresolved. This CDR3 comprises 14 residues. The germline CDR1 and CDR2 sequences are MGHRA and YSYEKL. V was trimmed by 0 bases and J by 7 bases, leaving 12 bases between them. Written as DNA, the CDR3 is TGCGCCAGCAGCCAAGATACGGTAGTCGTTGAAGCTTTCTTT. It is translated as CASSQDTVVVEAFF.

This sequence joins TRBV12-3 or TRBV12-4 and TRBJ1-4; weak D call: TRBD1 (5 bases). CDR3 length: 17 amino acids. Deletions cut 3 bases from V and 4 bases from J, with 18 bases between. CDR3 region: CASSFLGRGPHNEKLFF. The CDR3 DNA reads TGTGCCAGCAGTTTTTTGGGTCGGGGCCCCCATAATGAAAAACTGTTTTTT.